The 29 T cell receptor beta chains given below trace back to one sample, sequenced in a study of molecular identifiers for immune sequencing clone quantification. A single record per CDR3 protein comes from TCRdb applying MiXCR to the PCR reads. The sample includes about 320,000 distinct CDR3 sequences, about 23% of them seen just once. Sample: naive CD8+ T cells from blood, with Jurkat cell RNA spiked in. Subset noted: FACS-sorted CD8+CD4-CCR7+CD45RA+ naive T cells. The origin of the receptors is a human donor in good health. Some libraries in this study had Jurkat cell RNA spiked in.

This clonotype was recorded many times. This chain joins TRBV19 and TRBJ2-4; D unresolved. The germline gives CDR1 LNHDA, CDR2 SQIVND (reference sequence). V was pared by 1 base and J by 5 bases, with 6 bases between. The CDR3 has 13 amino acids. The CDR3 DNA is TGTGCCAGTAGTATAGGTAGCCAAAACATTCAGTACTTC. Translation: CASSIGSQNIQYF.

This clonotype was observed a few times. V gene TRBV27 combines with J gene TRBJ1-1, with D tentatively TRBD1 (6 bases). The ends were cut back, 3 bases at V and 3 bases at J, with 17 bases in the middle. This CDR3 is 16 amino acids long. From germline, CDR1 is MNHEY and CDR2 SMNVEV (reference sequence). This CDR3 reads CASSLDGGAQYTEAFF. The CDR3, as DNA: TGTGCCAGCAGTTTGGATGGGGGCGCTCAGTACACTGAAGCTTTCTTT.

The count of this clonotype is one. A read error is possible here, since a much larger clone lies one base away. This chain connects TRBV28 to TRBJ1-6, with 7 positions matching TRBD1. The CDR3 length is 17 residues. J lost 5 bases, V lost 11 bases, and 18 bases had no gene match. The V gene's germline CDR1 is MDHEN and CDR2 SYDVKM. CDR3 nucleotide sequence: TGTGCCGGCAACCTCGGAAGTTCGACAGGGCATAATTCACCCCTCCACTTT. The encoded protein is CAGNLGSSTGHNSPLHF.

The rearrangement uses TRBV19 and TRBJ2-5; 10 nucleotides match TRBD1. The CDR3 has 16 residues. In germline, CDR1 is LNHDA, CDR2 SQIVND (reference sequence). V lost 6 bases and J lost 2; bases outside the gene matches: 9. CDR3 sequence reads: CASSRATGGHQETQYF. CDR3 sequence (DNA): TGTGCCAGTAGCAGAGCGACAGGGGGCCATCAAGAGACCCAGTACTTC.

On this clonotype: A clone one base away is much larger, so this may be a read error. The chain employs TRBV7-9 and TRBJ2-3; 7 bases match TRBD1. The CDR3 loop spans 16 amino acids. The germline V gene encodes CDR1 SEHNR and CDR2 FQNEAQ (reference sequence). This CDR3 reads CARSSGDRVSTDTQYF. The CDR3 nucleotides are TGTGCCCGCAGCTCCGGCGACAGGGTTAGCACAGATACGCAGTATTTT.

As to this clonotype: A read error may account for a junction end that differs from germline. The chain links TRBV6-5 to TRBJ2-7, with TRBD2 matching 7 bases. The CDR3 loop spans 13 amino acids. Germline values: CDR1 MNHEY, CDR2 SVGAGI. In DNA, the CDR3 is TGTGCCAGCAGTTACTCTAGCGGGTTCGCGCCGTCCTTC. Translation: CASSYSSGFAPSF.

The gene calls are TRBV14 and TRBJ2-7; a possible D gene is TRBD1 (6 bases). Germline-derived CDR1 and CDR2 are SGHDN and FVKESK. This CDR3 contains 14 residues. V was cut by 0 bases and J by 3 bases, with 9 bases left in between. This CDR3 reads CASSQEGGVYEQYF. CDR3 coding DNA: TGTGCCAGCAGCCAAGAAGGGGGAGTCTACGAGCAGTACTTC.

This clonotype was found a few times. CDR3 sequence reads: CSVGTSGTYEQYF. CDR3 sequence (DNA): TGCAGTGTTGGGACTAGCGGGACCTACGAGCAGTACTTC. The chain carries TRBV20-1 and TRBJ2-7; TRBD2 matches at 13 bases. The CDR3 extends over 13 amino acids. CDR1 DFQATT and CDR2 SNEGSKA come from the germline V gene (reference sequence). Trimming cost V 7 bases and J 2 bases; bases outside gene matches: 2.

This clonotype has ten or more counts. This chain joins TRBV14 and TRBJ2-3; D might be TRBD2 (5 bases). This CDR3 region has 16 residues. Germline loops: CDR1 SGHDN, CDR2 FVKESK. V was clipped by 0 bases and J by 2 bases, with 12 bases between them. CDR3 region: CASSQDTEDYTDTQYF. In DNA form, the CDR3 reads TGTGCCAGCAGCCAAGATACGGAGGATTACACAGATACGCAGTATTTT.

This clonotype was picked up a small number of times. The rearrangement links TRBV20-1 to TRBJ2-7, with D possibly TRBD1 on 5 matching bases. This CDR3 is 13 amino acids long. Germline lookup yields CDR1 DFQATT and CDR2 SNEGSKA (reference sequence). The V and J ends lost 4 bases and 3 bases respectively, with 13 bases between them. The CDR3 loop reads CSANRLGDYEQYF. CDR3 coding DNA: TGCAGTGCTAATAGGCTAGGGGACTACGAGCAGTACTTC.

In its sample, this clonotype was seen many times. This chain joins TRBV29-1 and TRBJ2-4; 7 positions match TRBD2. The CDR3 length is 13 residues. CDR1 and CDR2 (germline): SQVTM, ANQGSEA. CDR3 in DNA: TGCAGTGGACGCGGGAGTCTGGCGGACATTCAGTACTTC. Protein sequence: CSGRGSLADIQYF.

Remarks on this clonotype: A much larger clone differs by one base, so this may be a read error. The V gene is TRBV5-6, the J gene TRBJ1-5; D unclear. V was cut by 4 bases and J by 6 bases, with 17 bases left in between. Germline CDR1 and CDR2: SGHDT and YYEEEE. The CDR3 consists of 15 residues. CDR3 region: CASSLSAVYSQPQHF. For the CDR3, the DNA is TGTGCCAGCAGCCTTAGTGCCGTGTATAGTCAGCCCCAGCATTTT.

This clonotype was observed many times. The CDR3 loop is CASSTPQGKTDTQYF. The CDR3 bases are TGTGCCAGCAGCACCCCACAGGGGAAGACAGATACGCAGTATTTT. V usage is TRBV5-5 and J usage is TRBJ2-3; 7 bases are a match to TRBD1. Germline CDR1 and CDR2: SGHKS and YYEKEE (reference sequence). V was clipped by 4 bases and J by 3 bases; unmatched bases: 8. The CDR3 is 15 residues long.

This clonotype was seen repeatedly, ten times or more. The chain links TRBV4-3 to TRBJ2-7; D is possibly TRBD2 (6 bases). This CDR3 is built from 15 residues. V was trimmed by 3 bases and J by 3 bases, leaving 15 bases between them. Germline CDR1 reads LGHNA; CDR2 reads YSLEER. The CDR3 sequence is CASSQALAGFYEQYF. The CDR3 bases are TGCGCCAGCAGCCAGGCTTTGGCGGGGTTCTACGAGCAGTACTTC.

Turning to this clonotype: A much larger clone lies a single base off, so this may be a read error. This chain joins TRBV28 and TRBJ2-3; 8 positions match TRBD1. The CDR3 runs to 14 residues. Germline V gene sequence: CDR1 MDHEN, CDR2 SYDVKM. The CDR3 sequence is CACSWTGSTDTQYF. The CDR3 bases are TGTGCCTGCAGTTGGACAGGGAGCACAGATACGCAGTATTTT.

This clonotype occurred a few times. The CDR3: CASSQDPGWTEAFF. For the CDR3, the DNA is TGCGCCAGCAGCCAAGATCCAGGGTGGACTGAAGCTTTCTTT. The J gene is TRBJ1-1, the V gene TRBV4-1, with a possible D match to TRBD1 (5 bases). This CDR3 contains 14 residues. Trimming stripped 0 bases from V and 5 bases from J, with 10 bases between. Germline V gives CDR1 MGHRA, CDR2 YSYEKL.

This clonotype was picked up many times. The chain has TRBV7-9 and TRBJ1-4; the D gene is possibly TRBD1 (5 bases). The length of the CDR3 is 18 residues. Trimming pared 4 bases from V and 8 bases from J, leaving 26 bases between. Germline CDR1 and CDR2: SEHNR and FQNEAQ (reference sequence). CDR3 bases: TGTGCCAGCAGCTCCCCCGCGGTTTCAGCGGGGGGGAAGGAAAAACTGTTTTTT. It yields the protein CASSSPAVSAGGKEKLFF.

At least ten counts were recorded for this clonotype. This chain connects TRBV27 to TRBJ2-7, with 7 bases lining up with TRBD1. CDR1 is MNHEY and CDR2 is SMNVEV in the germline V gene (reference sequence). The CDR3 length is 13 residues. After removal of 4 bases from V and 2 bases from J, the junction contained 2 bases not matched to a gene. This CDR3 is CASSWGTAYEQYF. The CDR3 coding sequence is TGTGCCAGCAGTTGGGGGACAGCCTACGAGCAGTACTTC.

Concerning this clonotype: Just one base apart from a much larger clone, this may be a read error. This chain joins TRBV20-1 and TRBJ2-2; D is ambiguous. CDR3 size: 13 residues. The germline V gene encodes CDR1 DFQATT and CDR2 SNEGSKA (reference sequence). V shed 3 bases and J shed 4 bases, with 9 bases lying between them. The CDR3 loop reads CSASPESTGELFF. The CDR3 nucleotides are TGCAGTGCTAGCCCTGAGAGCACCGGGGAGCTGTTTTTT.

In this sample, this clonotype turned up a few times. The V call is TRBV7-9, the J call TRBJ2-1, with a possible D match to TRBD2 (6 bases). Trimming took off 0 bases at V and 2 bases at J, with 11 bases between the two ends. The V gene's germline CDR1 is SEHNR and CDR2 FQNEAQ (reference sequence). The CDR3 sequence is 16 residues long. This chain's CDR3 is CASSLAWGGAYNEQFF. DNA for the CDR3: TGTGCCAGCAGCTTAGCGTGGGGCGGGGCCTACAATGAGCAGTTCTTC.

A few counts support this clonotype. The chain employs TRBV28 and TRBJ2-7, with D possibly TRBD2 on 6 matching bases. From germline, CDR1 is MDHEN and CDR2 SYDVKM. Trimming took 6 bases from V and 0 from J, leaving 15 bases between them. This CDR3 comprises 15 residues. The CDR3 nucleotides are TGTGCCAGCAGCGGCCGGGACTTCTACTCCTACGAGCAGTACTTC. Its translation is CASSGRDFYSYEQYF.

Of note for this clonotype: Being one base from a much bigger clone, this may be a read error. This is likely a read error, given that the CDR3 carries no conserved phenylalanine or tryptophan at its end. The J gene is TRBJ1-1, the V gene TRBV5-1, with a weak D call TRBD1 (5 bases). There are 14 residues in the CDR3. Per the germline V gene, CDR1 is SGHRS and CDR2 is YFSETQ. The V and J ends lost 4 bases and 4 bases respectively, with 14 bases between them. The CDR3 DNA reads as TGCGCCAGCAGCGGTGGTTTGGGGCTCACTGAAGCTTTCCTT. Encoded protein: CASSGGLGLTEAFL.

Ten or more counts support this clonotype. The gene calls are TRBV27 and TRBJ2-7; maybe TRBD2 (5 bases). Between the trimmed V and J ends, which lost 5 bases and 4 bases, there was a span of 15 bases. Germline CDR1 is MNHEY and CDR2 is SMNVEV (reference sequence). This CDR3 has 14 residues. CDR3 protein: CASSPGNPSYEQYF. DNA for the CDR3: TGTGCCAGCAGTCCCGGGAACCCGTCTTACGAGCAGTACTTC.

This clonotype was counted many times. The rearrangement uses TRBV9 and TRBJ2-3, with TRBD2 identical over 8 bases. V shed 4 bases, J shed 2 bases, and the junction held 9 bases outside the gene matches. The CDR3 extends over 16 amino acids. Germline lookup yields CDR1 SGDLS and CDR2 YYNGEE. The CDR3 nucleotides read TGTGCCAGCAGCCCTAGGAGCGGGGGCCCCACAGATACGCAGTATTTT. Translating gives CASSPRSGGPTDTQYF.

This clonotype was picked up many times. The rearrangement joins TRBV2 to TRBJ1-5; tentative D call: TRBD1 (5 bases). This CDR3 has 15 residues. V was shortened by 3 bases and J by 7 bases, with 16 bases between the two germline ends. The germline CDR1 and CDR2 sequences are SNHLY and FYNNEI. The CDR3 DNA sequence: TGTGCCAGCAGTGAGATTGGGACCCAGGGCCAGCCCCAGCATTTT. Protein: CASSEIGTQGQPQHF.

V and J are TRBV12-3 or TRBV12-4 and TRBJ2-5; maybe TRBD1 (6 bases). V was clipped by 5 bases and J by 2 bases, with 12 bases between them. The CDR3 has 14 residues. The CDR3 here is CASSGPGQQETQYF. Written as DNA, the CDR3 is TGTGCCAGCAGTGGTCCGGGACAACAAGAGACCCAGTACTTC.

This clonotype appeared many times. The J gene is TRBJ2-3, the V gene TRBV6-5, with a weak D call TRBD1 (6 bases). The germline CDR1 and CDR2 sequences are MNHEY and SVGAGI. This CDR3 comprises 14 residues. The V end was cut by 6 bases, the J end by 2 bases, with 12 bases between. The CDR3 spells CASSLYRVTDTQYF. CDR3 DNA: TGTGCCAGCAGCCTTTACAGGGTCACAGATACGCAGTATTTT.

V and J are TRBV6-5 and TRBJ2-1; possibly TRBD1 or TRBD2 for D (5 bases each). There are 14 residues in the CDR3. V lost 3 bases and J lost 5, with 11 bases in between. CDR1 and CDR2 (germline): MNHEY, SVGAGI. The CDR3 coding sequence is TGTGCCAGCAGTTATCTGGGACCTGACAATGAGCAGTTCTTC. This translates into CASSYLGPDNEQFF.

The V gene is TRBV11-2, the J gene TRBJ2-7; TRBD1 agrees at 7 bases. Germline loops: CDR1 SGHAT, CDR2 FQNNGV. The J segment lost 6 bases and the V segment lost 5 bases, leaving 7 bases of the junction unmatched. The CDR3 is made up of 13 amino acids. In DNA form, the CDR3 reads TGTGCCAGCAGCGTCGGACAGGCCTGCGAGCAGTACTTC. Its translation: CASSVGQACEQYF.